The 29 T cell receptor beta chains listed next were all sequenced from one sample in a study of shared clonotypes between healthy human individuals. Sequencing used immunoSEQ multiplex PCR; TCRdb keeps in-frame clones, though not all of them. The data show roughly 2,000,000 clones, approximately 95% seen once. Selected positively for CCR7 and CD45RO-negative, naive CD8 cells excluded terminally differentiated effector memory CD45RA+ cells. The sample was naive CD8+ T cells sorted from blood. The receptor source for this set is a man aged 18 to 29 in good health.

This clone was observed a few times. The chain is built from TRBV29-1 and TRBJ2-5; possible D gene TRBD1, 5 bases. Germline-derived CDR1 and CDR2 are SQVTM and ANQGSEA. This CDR3 contains 14 residues. Trimming pared 3 bases from V and 0 bases from J, leaving 11 bases between. CDR3 loop: CSVDMGQDQETQYF. The CDR3 DNA reads as TGCAGCGTTGATATGGGGCAGGACCAAGAGACCCAGTACTTC.

The CDR3 nucleotides read TGCGCCAGCAGCCCCTGGACTAGCGGAGCCCCCTACGAGCAGTACTTC. This sequence encodes CASSPWTSGAPYEQYF. The V gene is TRBV4-1, the J gene TRBJ2-7; TRBD2 matches 10 bases. The CDR3 totals 16 residues. V lost 4 bases to trimming and J lost 2 bases; unmatched junction nucleotides: 8. Germline V gives CDR1 MGHRA, CDR2 YSYEKL.

There are a few counts of this clone. The rearrangement joins TRBV27 to TRBJ2-2, with 11 bases aligning to TRBD2. Germline V gene lookup returns CDR1 MNHEY and CDR2 SMNVEV (reference sequence). V gave up 7 bases and J gave up 6 bases; unmatched junction bases: 1. The CDR3 length is 13 residues. The CDR3 bases are TGTGCCAGCAAACTAGCGGGAGCCGGGGAGCTGTTTTTT. Protein product: CASKLAGAGELFF.

The chain has TRBV5-4 and TRBJ1-3, with D possibly being TRBD1 (5 bases). The CDR3 has 15 residues. The germline V and J ends were trimmed by 4 bases and 0 bases, with 11 bases remaining between them. Per germline, CDR1 SGHNT and CDR2 YYREEE (reference sequence). This CDR3 reads CASSSAGHSGNTIYF. In DNA, the CDR3 is TGTGCCAGCAGCAGCGCGGGGCACTCTGGAAACACCATATATTTT.

The chain joins TRBV27 to TRBJ1-2, with D tentatively TRBD1 (6 bases). The CDR3 extends over 16 amino acids. With 4 bases removed from V and 6 bases from J, the gap between germline ends came to 21 bases. Germline assignment: CDR1 MNHEY and CDR2 SMNVEV (reference sequence). CDR3 DNA: TGTGCCAGCAGTTCATCTACCGGGGAGGGGGTCAATGGCTACACCTTC. It specifies CASSSSTGEGVNGYTF.

This chain links TRBV6-1 with TRBJ2-2; 8 bases fit TRBD1. Germline V lookup: CDR1 MNHNS, CDR2 SASEGT. The CDR3 consists of 17 residues. V dropped 4 bases and J dropped 4; count of bases not matched to a gene: 11. CDR3 DNA sequence: TGTGCCAGCAGTGCCCCCCCCAGGGGGCTTGGCACCGGGGAGCTGTTTTTT. Its translation: CASSAPPRGLGTGELFF.

As to this clone: This sample also contains other DNA sequences that code for the same CDR3. CDR3 DNA: TGTGCCAGCAGCTTCGGGGGGTACGAGCAGTACTTC. Protein sequence: CASSFGGYEQYF. J is TRBJ2-7 and V is TRBV5-4; 7 bases align to TRBD2. The CDR3 extends over 12 amino acids. V shed 2 bases and J 4 bases; nucleotides not matched to a gene: 0. Germline loops: CDR1 SGHNT, CDR2 YYREEE (reference sequence).

A remark on this clone: Other DNA sequences from this sample encode an identical CDR3 as well. The chain recombines TRBV28 with TRBJ2-7, with D hard to call. With 5 bases removed from V and 3 bases from J, the gap between germline ends came to 11 bases. The germline V gene encodes CDR1 MDHEN and CDR2 SYDVKM. The CDR3 contains 13 residues. The chain's CDR3 is CASSPGTSYEQYF. The DNA of the CDR3 is TGTGCCAGCAGTCCGGGCACCAGCTACGAGCAGTACTTC.

V gene TRBV7-6 combines with J gene TRBJ1-3, with 9 bases identical to TRBD1. Per germline, CDR1 SGHVS and CDR2 FNYEAQ. This CDR3 has 16 amino acids. J lost 3 bases, V lost 1 base, and 4 bases had no gene match. CDR3 amino acids: CASSLGDRVVGNTIYF. Here the CDR3 DNA reads TGTGCCAGCAGCTTAGGGGACAGGGTGGTTGGAAACACCATATATTTT.

The chain employs TRBV28 and TRBJ2-1; possibly TRBD2 for D (7 bases). Germline CDR1 and CDR2: MDHEN and SYDVKM. V lost 3 bases to trimming and J lost 7 bases, with 19 bases between them. The CDR3 extends over 16 amino acids. The CDR3 nucleotides are TGTGCCAGCAGTTTCCGATCTTGGGGGGGCGGGAATGAGCAGTTCTTC. This sequence encodes CASSFRSWGGGNEQFF.

The chain has TRBV10-3 and TRBJ2-2; 11 bases agree with TRBD2. Germline V gives CDR1 ENHRY, CDR2 SYGVKD. The CDR3 is 17 residues long. The V gene end was trimmed by 2 bases and the J gene end by 6 bases; junction bases not matched to a gene: 8. For the CDR3, the DNA is TGTGCCATCAGTGAGACAGCTAGCGGGAGGCATCCCGGGGAGCTGTTTTTT. It codes for CAISETASGRHPGELFF.

The chain recombines TRBV4-3 with TRBJ2-7, with a possible D match to TRBD2 (6 bases). V was cut by 7 bases and J by 4 bases, with 17 bases left in between. There are 14 residues in the CDR3. The germline V gene encodes CDR1 LGHNA and CDR2 YSLEER. The CDR3 spells CASTPFRGGYEQYF. DNA for the CDR3: TGCGCCAGCACCCCTTTCCGGGGAGGTTACGAGCAGTACTTC.

The V and J genes are TRBV7-9 and TRBJ1-1; TRBD1 aligns across 9 bases. The junction had 4 bases not matched to a gene; V was cut back by 1 base and J by 7 bases. The CDR3 is made up of 14 amino acids. Germline lookup yields CDR1 SEHNR and CDR2 FQNEAQ (reference sequence). The CDR3 spells CASSLDRGLVEAFF. As DNA, the CDR3 is TGTGCCAGCAGCTTAGACAGGGGGCTGGTTGAAGCTTTCTTT.

J is TRBJ2-1 and V is TRBV18, with 10 bases that match TRBD2. Germline V gene lookup returns CDR1 KGHSH and CDR2 LQKENI. Germline trimming cut 3 bases from V and 9 bases from J; bases unmatched to any gene: 14. The CDR3 totals 17 residues. In DNA form, the CDR3 reads TGTGCCAGCTCACCGAGGTGGACTAGCGGCGGGGACGGTGAGCAGTTCTTC. It yields the protein CASSPRWTSGGDGEQFF.

A note on this clone: Other nucleotide sequences in the sample specify the same CDR3. The chain uses TRBV10-1 and TRBJ2-7, with D unclear. The CDR3 has 12 amino acids. Deletions cut 4 bases from V and 1 base from J, with 5 bases between. The germline V gene encodes CDR1 WNHNN and CDR2 SYGVQD (reference sequence). The CDR3 bases are TGCGCCAGCAGTGGAGGTTCCTACGAGCAGTACTTC. Translated: CASSGGSYEQYF.

The chain has TRBV19 and TRBJ1-5; no definite D call. V shed 3 bases and J shed 4 bases, with 4 bases lying between them. CDR1 is LNHDA and CDR2 is SQIVND in the germline V gene (reference sequence). The CDR3 length is 12 residues. CDR3 protein: CASSMDNQPQHF. DNA for the CDR3: TGTGCCAGTAGTATGGATAATCAGCCCCAGCATTTT. The variable domain in full, completed from reference TRBV19 and TRBJ1-5, reads DGGITQSPKYLFRKEGQNVTLSCEQNLNHDAMYWYRQDPGQGLRLIYYSQIVNDFQKGDIAEGYSVSREKKESFPLTVTSAQKNPTAFYLCASSMDNQPQHFGDGTRLSIL.

The chain carries TRBV19 and TRBJ1-2; D ambiguous. Between the trimmed V and J ends, which lost 6 bases and 5 bases, there was a span of 19 bases. Germline CDR1 is LNHDA and CDR2 is SQIVND (reference sequence). The CDR3 runs 15 residues. This chain's CDR3 is CASSPEVGLGYGYTF. The CDR3 bases are TGTGCCAGTAGCCCTGAGGTAGGCCTTGGGTATGGCTACACCTTC.

About this clone itself: This same CDR3 is encoded by further DNA sequences in the sample. The chain employs TRBV7-9 and TRBJ1-2; possibly TRBD1 for D (5 bases). Germline CDR1 reads SEHNR; CDR2 reads FQNEAQ (reference sequence). The CDR3 is 13 amino acids. V dropped 0 bases and J dropped 8 bases, with 10 bases sitting between them. The CDR3 bases are TGTGCCAGCAGCTTAGCCGGGGGATGGGGCTACACCTTC. As protein: CASSLAGGWGYTF. Filled out from reference TRBV7-9 and TRBJ1-2, the complete variable domain reads DTGVSQNPRHKITKRGQNVTFRCDPISEHNRLYWYRQTLGQGPEFLTYFQNEAQLEKSRLLSDRFSAERPKGSFSTLEIQRTEQGDSAMYLCASSLAGGWGYTFGSGTRLTVV.

This clone appeared once. The chain combines TRBV21-1 with TRBJ2-5. TRBV21-1 is an annotated pseudogene. CDR3 size: 15 residues. The DNA for the CDR3 is TGTGCCAGCAGCTTCCCCCGGGACCCGCAAGAGACCCAGTACTTC. It is translated as CASSFPRDPQETQYF.

V gene TRBV6-5 combines with J gene TRBJ2-7; D uncertain. V was trimmed by 7 bases and J by 4 bases, leaving 11 bases between them. This CDR3 comprises 12 residues. Germline V gene lookup returns CDR1 MNHEY and CDR2 SVGAGI. The CDR3 sequence: CASIGEAYEQYF. The CDR3 region has the DNA TGTGCCAGCATTGGGGAAGCATACGAGCAGTACTTC.

The chain combines TRBV9 with TRBJ2-3, with a possible D match to TRBD2 (7 bases). The V end was cut by 3 bases, the J end by 6 bases, with 11 bases between. Germline V gene data show CDR1 as SGDLS and CDR2 as YYNGEE. CDR3 length equals 13 residues. CDR3 DNA: TGTGCCAGCAGCGGGGAGGGGGAGGATACGCAGTATTTT. It encodes CASSGEGEDTQYF.

This chain links TRBV27 with TRBJ1-1; D might be TRBD1 (6 bases). Trimming stripped 7 bases from V and 0 bases from J, with 12 bases between. Germline-derived CDR1 and CDR2 are MNHEY and SMNVEV (reference sequence). CDR3 length equals 14 residues. Here the CDR3 DNA reads TGTGCCAGCATGATGGCAGGGGTGAACACTGAAGCTTTCTTT. Protein sequence: CASMMAGVNTEAFF.

V gene TRBV9 combines with J gene TRBJ2-7, with TRBD2 matching over 12 bases. Germline loops: CDR1 SGDLS, CDR2 YYNGEE. Trimming took 0 bases from V and 2 from J; bases not matched to a gene: 3. This CDR3 region has 16 residues. CDR3: CASSVASGGATYEQYF. In DNA form, the CDR3 reads TGTGCCAGCAGCGTAGCTAGCGGGGGGGCAACCTACGAGCAGTACTTC.

V gene TRBV6-5 combines with J gene TRBJ2-2; D not certain. Germline CDR1 MNHEY, CDR2 SVGAGI. Trimming took 4 bases from V and 5 from J, leaving 8 bases between them. The CDR3 extends over 13 amino acids. CDR3 loop: CASSWPRTGELFF. The CDR3, as DNA: TGTGCCAGCAGTTGGCCACGGACCGGGGAGCTGTTTTTT.

This sequence joins TRBV10-2 and TRBJ2-7; D is undetermined. Germline CDR1 WSHSY, CDR2 SAAADI. Trimming left V 6 bases short and J 3 bases short, with 15 bases between. This CDR3 has 14 residues. CDR3 DNA sequence: TGCGCCAGCAGAGAGACCGGGCCGGTCTACGAGCAGTACTTC. This codes for CASRETGPVYEQYF.

The rearrangement uses TRBV27 and TRBJ1-4; D is possibly TRBD1 (5 bases). Germline V gives CDR1 MNHEY, CDR2 SMNVEV (reference sequence). The CDR3 has 13 residues. V lost 4 bases to trimming and J lost 8 bases, with 11 bases between them. CDR3 sequence reads: CASSYGEGEKLFF. The CDR3 DNA follows: TGTGCCAGCAGTTACGGGGAGGGGGAAAAACTGTTTTTT. Using reference TRBV27 and TRBJ1-4 for the parts outside the CDR3, the full variable domain is EAQVTQNPRYLITVTGKKLTVTCSQNMNHEYMSWYRQDPGLGLRQIYYSMNVEVTDKGDVPEGYKVSRKEKRNFPLILESPSPNQTSLYFCASSYGEGEKLFFGSGTQLSVL.

This sequence joins TRBV6-6 and TRBJ2-7; 7 bases agree with TRBD1. Per the germline V gene, CDR1 is MNHNY and CDR2 is SVGAGI (reference sequence). Trimming cost V 4 bases and J 5 bases; bases outside gene matches: 8. CDR3 length equals 14 residues. The CDR3: CASSWTGQPHEQYF. CDR3 in DNA: TGTGCCAGCAGTTGGACGGGACAGCCCCACGAGCAGTACTTC.

The J gene is TRBJ1-1, the V gene TRBV30; D is undetermined. V was cut by 0 bases and J by 1 base, with 12 bases left in between. In germline, CDR1 is GTSNPN, CDR2 SVGIG (reference sequence). CDR3 length: 15 residues. The CDR3 is CAWSVGWASNTEAFF. The CDR3 DNA is TGTGCCTGGAGTGTAGGGTGGGCTTCGAACACTGAAGCTTTCTTT.

The V and J genes are TRBV18 and TRBJ2-7; 8 nucleotides align to TRBD1. Looked up from germline, CDR1 is KGHSH and CDR2 is LQKENI. Trimming at V came to 3 bases and at J to 3 bases, leaving 4 bases not matched to a gene. This CDR3 has 14 residues. DNA of the CDR3: TGTGCCAGCTCACCGACAGGGGAGTACTACGAGCAGTACTTC. This encodes CASSPTGEYYEQYF.